Listed below are T cell receptor beta chains from one sample, sequenced in a study of human T cells and chemical hapten exposure. Each CDR3 protein gets one entry after TCRdb re-called the RACE reads with MiXCR. Of approximately 60,000 distinct CDR3 sequences in the sample, approximately 10% were seen once. This specimen was whole blood, taken in connection with sensitization to the hapten diphenylcyclopropenone (DPC). These receptor sequences come from a woman aged 30 to 39 with alopecia areata. Some clones in this sample may be carry-over from other donors' samples. The CDR3 runs from the conserved cysteine through the conserved F or W. A D gene is named only where the DNA matches it firmly. Clone size appears in some rows only: once, few, many, or a class for an expanded clone.

V: TRBV29-1
length: 13
size: .
J: TRBJ2-3
D: TRBD2
CDR3: CSVDRGRADTQYF
DNA: TGCAGCGTTGATCGCGGGAGGGCAGATACGCAGTATTTT

V: TRBV4-1
length: 14
size: .
J: TRBJ1-2
D: .
CDR3: CASSQDNTAYGYTF
DNA: TGCGCCAGCAGCCAAGACAACACTGCCTATGGCTACACCTTC

V: TRBV7-3
length: 13
size: many
J: TRBJ1-1
D: TRBD1
CDR3: CASSLQGDTEAFF
DNA: TGTGCCAGCAGCCTACAGGGGGACACTGAAGCTTTCTTT

V: TRBV28
length: 14
size: .
J: TRBJ2-5
D: TRBD1
CDR3: CASTMDRIQETQYF
DNA: TGTGCCAGCACAATGGACAGGATACAAGAGACCCAGTACTTC

V: TRBV6-2/TRBV6-3
length: 14
size: many
J: TRBJ1-1
D: .
CDR3: CASSYSAPPTEAFF
DNA: TGTGCCAGCAGTTACTCGGCCCCTCCGACTGAAGCTTTCTTT

V: TRBV6-5
length: 15
size: few
J: TRBJ2-3
D: .
CDR3: CASRERAGDTDTQYF
DNA: TGTGCCAGCAGGGAAAGGGCTGGAGACACAGATACGCAGTATTTT

V: TRBV11-2
length: 17
size: many
J: TRBJ2-4
D: TRBD1
CDR3: CASSARQGARTKNIQYF
DNA: TGTGCCAGCAGCGCCCGACAGGGGGCAAGGACCAAAAACATTCAGTACTTC

V: TRBV20-1
length: 13
size: .
J: TRBJ1-2
D: .
CDR3: CSARDAANYGYTF
DNA: TGCAGTGCCCGGGACGCCGCTAACTATGGCTACACCTTC

V: TRBV3-2
length: 14
size: few
J: TRBJ2-3
D: .
CDR3: CASSQDMRADTQYF
DNA: TGTGCCAGCAGCCAAGACATGAGGGCAGATACGCAGTATTTT

V: TRBV2
length: 11
size: many
J: TRBJ1-4
D: .
CDR3: CASSEALRTSF
DNA: TGTGCCAGCAGTGAAGCGCTTCGGACTTCTTTT

V: TRBV6-5
length: 19
size: many
J: TRBJ1-6
D: .
CDR3: CASSYTNPFARAYNSPLHF
DNA: TGTGCCAGCAGTTACACAAACCCCTTCGCCAGGGCCTATAATTCACCCCTCCACTTT

V: TRBV6-1
length: 17
size: few
J: TRBJ2-6
D: .
CDR3: CASSAIARSSGANVLTF
DNA: TGTGCCAGCAGTGCCATAGCACGTAGCTCTGGGGCCAACGTCCTGACTTTC

V: TRBV7-2
length: 14
size: few
J: TRBJ2-5
D: TRBD2
CDR3: CASSFAGGQETQYF
DNA: TGTGCCAGCAGCTTTGCGGGGGGCCAAGAGACCCAGTACTTC

V: TRBV20-1
length: 14
size: few
J: TRBJ1-2
D: .
CDR3: CSAEIRGVLYGYTF
DNA: TGCAGTGCCGAAATAAGAGGGGTTCTCTATGGCTACACCTTC

V: TRBV6-1
length: 12
size: few
J: TRBJ1-2
D: .
CDR3: CASSKDNYGYTF
DNA: TGTGCCAGCAGCAAGGACAACTATGGCTACACCTTC

V: TRBV12-3/TRBV12-4
length: 13
size: many
J: TRBJ2-1
D: .
CDR3: CASSLLRNNEQFF
DNA: TGTGCCAGCAGTTTATTGAGGAACAATGAGCAGTTCTTC

V: TRBV7-3
length: 15
size: .
J: TRBJ2-1
D: TRBD2
CDR3: CASSLIPSGSNEQFF
DNA: TGTGCCAGCAGCTTAATCCCTAGCGGGAGTAATGAGCAGTTCTTC

V: TRBV6-1
length: 15
size: few
J: TRBJ2-3
D: .
CDR3: CASSALTSSADTQYF
DNA: TGTGCCAGCAGTGCCCTGACTAGTAGCGCAGATACGCAGTATTTT

V: TRBV15
length: 14
size: few
J: TRBJ2-3
D: .
CDR3: CATSRGREPDTQYF
DNA: TGTGCCACCAGCAGGGGCCGGGAACCAGATACGCAGTATTTT

V: TRBV19
length: 15
size: many
J: TRBJ2-4
D: .
CDR3: CASSNFRVGKNIQYF
DNA: TGTGCCAGTAGTAACTTCAGGGTCGGCAAAAACATTCAGTACTTC

V: TRBV10-3
length: 15
size: many
J: TRBJ1-1
D: .
CDR3: CAISVSGGFGTEAFF
DNA: TGTGCCATCAGTGTAAGTGGGGGATTTGGCACTGAAGCTTTCTTT

V: TRBV7-2
length: 15
size: .
J: TRBJ2-3
D: .
CDR3: CASSSVGGPTDTQYF
DNA: TGTGCCAGCAGCTCCGTGGGGGGGCCCACAGATACGCAGTATTTT

V: TRBV7-8
length: 15
size: few
J: TRBJ1-4
D: .
CDR3: CASSYGRGNQEKLFF
DNA: TGTGCCAGCAGCTACGGACGGGGCAATCAAGAAAAACTGTTTTTT

V: TRBV19
length: 13
size: many
J: TRBJ1-5
D: .
CDR3: CASTGALGQPQHF
DNA: TGTGCCAGTACCGGGGCGCTAGGCCAGCCCCAGCATTTT

V: TRBV6-5
length: 17
size: few
J: TRBJ2-1
D: .
CDR3: CASSYRGRRGSYNEQFF
DNA: TGTGCCAGCAGTTACCGGGGCCGAAGGGGTTCCTACAATGAGCAGTTCTTC

V: TRBV7-9
length: 16
size: many
J: TRBJ2-1
D: TRBD2
CDR3: CASSLTSGEPLGEQFF
DNA: TGTGCCAGCAGCTTAACTAGCGGGGAACCCCTAGGTGAGCAGTTCTTC

V: TRBV6-5
length: 17
size: .
J: TRBJ1-6
D: .
CDR3: CASGYSRGSSYNSPLHF
DNA: TGTGCCAGCGGTTACTCGAGGGGCAGCTCCTATAATTCACCCCTCCACTTT

V: TRBV10-3
length: 12
size: .
J: TRBJ2-7
D: TRBD2
CDR3: CAIGGDSYEQYF
DNA: TGTGCCATCGGGGGGGACTCCTACGAGCAGTACTTC

V: TRBV28
length: 15
size: many
J: TRBJ2-7
D: TRBD2
CDR3: CASSQGLAGFAEQYF
DNA: TGTGCCAGCAGTCAGGGACTAGCGGGGTTCGCCGAGCAGTACTTC

V: TRBV6-5
length: 15
size: .
J: TRBJ2-1
D: TRBD2
CDR3: CASKPSGSSYNEQFF
DNA: TGTGCCAGCAAACCTAGCGGGAGCTCCTACAATGAGCAGTTCTTC

V: TRBV5-1
length: 15
size: many
J: TRBJ2-5
D: TRBD1
CDR3: CASSLMKGGGETQYF
DNA: TGCGCCAGCAGCTTGATGAAAGGGGGCGGGGAGACCCAGTACTTC

V: TRBV7-2
length: 14
size: many
J: TRBJ1-1
D: .
CDR3: CASSLSSGGTEAFF
DNA: TGTGCCAGCAGCTTATCTAGTGGGGGTACTGAAGCTTTCTTT